These T cell receptor beta chains were read from a single sample in a study of T cell repertoires in cytomegalovirus infection. TCRdb used MiXCR to reprocess the reads, holding one entry per CDR3 protein. This sample carries roughly 630,000 distinct CDR3 sequences, 20% to 25% of them seen once, and the ten largest clones take 6.5% to 10%. Sequenced material: CD8+ T cells from PBMCs. Receptors originate from a human donor in good health (CMV status not recorded). Some clones in this sample may be carry-over from other donors' samples. CDR3s include the opening cysteine and the closing phenylalanine or tryptophan. Each record gives: D gene, J gene, V gene, clone size, CDR3 DNA, CDR3 protein. D genes are given only for firm matches. Part of the rows lack a size; the others show once, few, many or a class for expanded clones.

D: TRBD1
J: TRBJ1-4
V: TRBV29-1
size: NA
DNA: TGCAGCGTTGAGGGACAGGGGAGGGAAAAACTGTTTTTT
CDR3: CSVEGQGREKLFF

D: NA
J: TRBJ2-1
V: TRBV6-9
size: NA
DNA: TGTGCCAGCATGGGGACTTACTCCTACAATGAGCAGTTCTTC
CDR3: CASMGTYSYNEQFF

D: NA
J: TRBJ2-3
V: TRBV9
size: NA
DNA: TGTGCCAGCGTAGACTTGGACCCCACAGATACGCAGTATTTT
CDR3: CASVDLDPTDTQYF

D: NA
J: TRBJ1-2
V: TRBV7-2
size: NA
DNA: TGTGCCAGCAGCTTTCCAGGGTATGGCGGACCTTATGGCTACACCTTC
CDR3: CASSFPGYGGPYGYTF

D: TRBD1
J: TRBJ1-5
V: TRBV6-2/TRBV6-3
size: NA
DNA: TGTGCCAGCAGTCCACAGGGGGCCCTACCTTTTTATAGCAATCAGCCCCAGCATTTT
CDR3: CASSPQGALPFYSNQPQHF

D: NA
J: TRBJ1-6
V: TRBV6-5
size: few
DNA: TGTGCCACCTTCGGGCCACCCCTCCACTTT
CDR3: CATFGPPLHF

D: TRBD2
J: TRBJ2-7
V: TRBV20-1
size: NA
DNA: TGCAGTGCTAGAGCCCGGACTAGCGTTTATTCCTACGAGCAGTACTTC
CDR3: CSARARTSVYSYEQYF

D: TRBD2
J: TRBJ2-7
V: TRBV10-1
size: NA
DNA: TGCGCCAGCGGCGGGGAGGGAGCCTACGAGCAGTACTTC
CDR3: CASGGEGAYEQYF

D: NA
J: TRBJ2-5
V: TRBV3-1
size: NA
DNA: TGTGCCAGCAGCCAAGATTGGGCGGGGAAGCAAGAGACCCAGTACTTC
CDR3: CASSQDWAGKQETQYF

D: NA
J: TRBJ2-1
V: TRBV7-2
size: few
DNA: TGTGCCAGCACCCAGAGAGGCAATGAGCAGTTCTTC
CDR3: CASTQRGNEQFF

D: NA
J: TRBJ1-2
V: TRBV7-2
size: many
DNA: TGTGCCAGCAGCTTAGGGGCAGGGACAACTTATGGCTACACCTTC
CDR3: CASSLGAGTTYGYTF

D: TRBD2
J: TRBJ2-3
V: TRBV7-2
size: many
DNA: TGTGCCAGCAGCTTAGGGATTGGGGGGGCAGATACGCAGTATTTT
CDR3: CASSLGIGGADTQYF

D: NA
J: TRBJ1-1
V: TRBV2
size: NA
DNA: TGTGCCTGCCGGTTCGTGTTGGGGAACACTGAAGCTTTCTTT
CDR3: CACRFVLGNTEAFF

D: NA
J: TRBJ2-1
V: TRBV7-3
size: NA
DNA: TGTGCCAACAAGGAGCAGGGGCAGGGTGCCGATGAGCAGTTCTTC
CDR3: CANKEQGQGADEQFF

D: TRBD1
J: TRBJ1-2
V: TRBV27
size: many
DNA: TGTGCCAGCAGCCGGGACAGACTCTATGGCTACACCTTC
CDR3: CASSRDRLYGYTF

D: NA
J: TRBJ2-2
V: TRBV7-9
size: few
DNA: TGTGCCAGCAGCCTTCCGCGGAACCCGAACACCGGGGAGCTGTTTTTT
CDR3: CASSLPRNPNTGELFF

D: NA
J: TRBJ2-7
V: TRBV11-3
size: few
DNA: TGTGCCAGCAGCTTGGGGTTTACGGCTGACGAGCAGTACTTC
CDR3: CASSLGFTADEQYF

D: NA
J: TRBJ1-1
V: TRBV25-1
size: NA
DNA: TGTGCCAGCACCAGGTACAGGACTGAAGCTTTCTTT
CDR3: CASTRYRTEAFF

D: NA
J: TRBJ2-1
V: TRBV24-1
size: NA
DNA: TGTGCCACCAGTGAATCGTCGGAAGAGCAGTTCTTC
CDR3: CATSESSEEQFF

D: NA
J: TRBJ2-2
V: TRBV12-3/TRBV12-4
size: few
DNA: TGTGCCAGCAGTCTCAAGGGGGTGACCGGGGAGCTGTTTTTT
CDR3: CASSLKGVTGELFF

D: NA
J: TRBJ1-2
V: TRBV19
size: few
DNA: TGTGCCAGTACGCCCCGGCAGGGACATTCCTATGGCTACACCTTC
CDR3: CASTPRQGHSYGYTF